This T cell receptor beta chain originates from a study of blood T cell repertoires in COVID-19. The overall study: COVID-19 samples collected from the United States, Italy and Spain covered acute and convalescent phases. Sample material is recorded as cDNA or gDNA derived from T cells, B-cell-depleted T cells, or PBMCs.

CDR3 length: 15 amino acids. CDR1 is SGHAT and CDR2 is FQNNGV in the germline V gene. Trimming left V 2 bases short and J 1 base short, with 11 bases between. Original data processing: Amplification of reference gene primers provided the estimated nucleated cell counts. Produced via immunoSEQ multiplex PCR; TCRdb's table is partial and in-frame only. The D gene and trimming were derived from the DNA, and the V and J assignments and clone size from that table. The data contain approximately 120,000 clones, 84% of them seen just once; the ten biggest clones take up around 8%. Input material: peripheral blood. The TCR sequence derives from a woman older than 75 with active or convalescent COVID-19. The chain combines TRBV11-2 with TRBJ2-5; perhaps TRBD2 as D (6 bases). The CDR3 here is CASSLMEGSQETQYF. Here the CDR3 DNA reads TGTGCCAGCAGCTTAATGGAGGGGAGCCAAGAGACCCAGTACTTC.